Following are 7 T cell receptor beta chains from one sample sequenced in a study of T cell repertoires in cytomegalovirus infection. These TCRs' antigens remain unknown. One entry per CDR3 protein results from TCRdb running MiXCR on the reads. Of about half a million distinct CDR3 sequences in the sample, roughly a third were seen once. Source: cultured PBMCs, taken from culture after CMV antigen stimulation. The receptors derive from a human donor in good health (CMV status not recorded). Some clones in this sample may be carry-over from other donors' samples.

Many counts were recorded for this clonotype. This chain joins TRBV7-2 and TRBJ1-3, with no clear D. Looked up from germline, CDR1 is SGHTA and CDR2 is FQGNSA. Trimming stripped 5 bases from V and 4 bases from J, with 9 bases between. The CDR3 extends over 13 amino acids. In DNA, the CDR3 is TGTGCCAGCAGCACCAGTCGCGGAAACACCATATATTTT. Its protein is CASSTSRGNTIYF.

This rearrangement joins TRBV6-2 or TRBV6-3 to TRBJ2-3, with 10 nucleotides matching TRBD2. The CDR3 runs 16 residues. Germline trimming cut 8 bases from V and 5 bases from J; bases unmatched to any gene: 13. Germline CDR1 is MNHEY and CDR2 is SVGEGT. The CDR3 DNA is TGTGCCAGCCACCGATCGCTAGCGGGAGTTGTAGATACGCAGTATTTT. This sequence encodes CASHRSLAGVVDTQYF.

The table lists this clonotype with many counts. The chain has TRBV7-2 and TRBJ2-3; either TRBD1 or TRBD2 may fit D (6 bases each). V dropped 6 bases and J dropped 6 bases, with 19 bases sitting between them. The CDR3 length is 15 residues. Germline lookup yields CDR1 SGHTA and CDR2 FQGNSA. CDR3 sequence (DNA): TGTGCCAGCAGATCTGAGGGGGGAAAGGGGGATACGCAGTATTTT. This sequence encodes CASRSEGGKGDTQYF.

This clonotype was counted between two and nine times. The CDR3 loop reads CASSQVPTTEMNTEAFF. In nucleotides, the CDR3 is TGCGCCAGCAGCCAAGTTCCGACGACAGAGATGAACACTGAAGCTTTCTTT. V usage is TRBV4-1 and J usage is TRBJ1-1; the D gene is possibly TRBD1 (5 bases). Germline loops: CDR1 MGHRA, CDR2 YSYEKL. V was clipped by 1 base and J by 0 bases, with 15 bases between them. The length of the CDR3 is 17 residues.

V and J are TRBV28 and TRBJ2-2; 8 bases line up with TRBD2. V lost 4 bases to trimming and J lost 1 base; unmatched junction nucleotides: 11. There are 18 residues in the CDR3. Germline V gene data show CDR1 as MDHEN and CDR2 as SYDVKM. The chain's CDR3 is CASSSYPGLGQNTGELFF. The CDR3 DNA reads TGTGCCAGCAGTTCATATCCGGGACTAGGTCAGAACACCGGGGAGCTGTTTTTT.

The CDR3 DNA reads as TGTGCCAGCAGCCGAAACGGACAGGGAACCTACGAGCAGTACTTC. Its translation is CASSRNGQGTYEQYF. This sequence joins TRBV9 and TRBJ2-7; 8 bases agree with TRBD1. The CDR3 totals 15 residues. Looked up from germline, CDR1 is SGDLS and CDR2 is YYNGEE. V trimming: 4 bases; J trimming: 2 bases; junction bases outside the gene matches: 8.

The chain employs TRBV28 and TRBJ2-1; 7 bases fit TRBD2. Germline V gives CDR1 MDHEN, CDR2 SYDVKM. The CDR3 consists of 14 residues. The V segment lost 6 bases and the J segment 9 bases; nucleotides outside the gene matches: 11. In DNA, the CDR3 is TGTGCCAGCAGGGGTGCGGGAGTGTTGTCTGAGCAGTTCTTC. Its protein is CASRGAGVLSEQFF.